This TCR beta chain was recorded in a study of blood T cell repertoires in COVID-19. Study background: Researchers got acute and convalescent COVID-19 samples from the United States, Italy and Spain. From T cells, B-cell-depleted T cells, or PBMCs came the material, which was cDNA or gDNA.

This CDR3 has 11 residues. V lost 8 bases to trimming and J lost 8 bases, with 10 bases between them. Methods used by the authors: Reference gene primer amplification gave estimated nucleated cell counts. Here immunoSEQ multiplex PCR was the method, and the copy in TCRdb shows in-frame clones only, minus some. V and J calls and clone size are given by that table; D and trimming were obtained from the DNA. Here the sample spans 180,000 or so clones, about 80% being singletons. The V call is TRBV12-3 or TRBV12-4, the J call TRBJ2-4; D gene uncertain. The source of this sequence is a human donor with acute or convalescent COVID-19. The donor label of this sample is uncertain. The sequencing input was peripheral blood. Written as DNA, the CDR3 is TGTGCCAGCCGTCGTCGGGACATTCAGTACTTC. This translates into CASRRRDIQYF.